The rows below give T cell receptor beta chains drawn from one sample of a study of regulatory T cells in long-lasting Graves disease. TCRdb independently ran MiXCR on the multiplex PCR reads; one entry per CDR3 protein. The profile covers about 520,000 distinct CDR3 sequences, with around 11% appearing a single time and around 10% taken by the ten largest. These records were also assigned to another study, of T cells in Graves' hyperthyroidism and ophthalmopathy.

This sample comprised peripheral blood mononuclear cells (PBMCs), obtained at new diagnosis, from a patient treated with antithyroid drugs. These receptors were taken from a woman aged 30 to 39 with Graves disease. CDR3s include the opening cysteine and the closing phenylalanine or tryptophan. The D gene is left open where the match is weak. Clone size is given for some rows only: seen once, a few or many times, or a class if the clone is expanded.

D	V	J	size	CDR3	DNA
-	TRBV9	TRBJ2-7	few	CASSVARDFQYEQYF	TGTGCCAGCAGCGTAGCAAGGGACTTCCAGTACGAGCAGTACTTC
TRBD2	TRBV13	TRBJ2-3	few	CASSPLSLGLAVTTDTQYF	TGTGCCAGCAGCCCCCTCTCCTTAGGACTAGCGGTTACCACAGATACGCAGTATTTT
-	TRBV4-2	TRBJ2-2	few	CASSQDIPTRMQEWGTGELFF	TGTGCCAGCAGCCAAGATATCCCGACCCGGATGCAGGAGTGGGGCACCGGGGAGCTGTTTTTT
-	TRBV3-1	TRBJ2-5	few	CASSQRGARGETQYF	TGTGCCAGCAGCCAAAGGGGGGCTAGGGGAGAGACCCAGTACTTC
-	TRBV28	TRBJ1-4	many	CASSPRAVNEKLFF	TGTGCCAGCAGTCCCCGGGCGGTTAATGAAAAACTGTTTTTT
-	TRBV11-2	TRBJ2-1	many	CASSLYRGSYNEQFF	TGTGCCAGCAGCTTGTACCGAGGCTCCTACAATGAGCAGTTCTTC
TRBD1	TRBV5-1	TRBJ2-3	many	CASSLSITGGRTDTQYF	TGCGCCAGCAGCTTGAGTATAACAGGGGGCCGAACAGATACGCAGTATTTT
TRBD1	TRBV30	TRBJ1-2	many	CAWAPPGQLYGYTF	TGTGCCTGGGCGCCACCGGGACAGCTCTATGGCTACACCTTC
-	TRBV5-5	TRBJ2-1	few	CASSARWGSNEQFF	TGTGCCAGCAGCGCCCGATGGGGCAGCAATGAGCAGTTCTTC
-	TRBV7-9	TRBJ2-7	-	CASSFRVEQYF	TGTGCCAGCAGCTTTAGGGTAGAGCAGTACTTC
-	TRBV9	TRBJ2-7	many	CASSVGGTDYEQYF	TGTGCCAGCAGCGTAGGCGGGACAGACTACGAGCAGTACTTC
TRBD2	TRBV20-1	TRBJ2-3	many	CSARASGSTDTQYF	TGCAGTGCTAGAGCTAGCGGGAGCACAGATACGCAGTATTTT
TRBD2	TRBV11-2	TRBJ2-7	many	CASSPSGRALGEQYF	TGTGCCAGCAGTCCAAGCGGGAGAGCCCTAGGCGAGCAGTACTTC
-	TRBV9	TRBJ2-1	-	CASSVDQTYNEQFF	TGTGCCAGCAGCGTAGACCAAACCTACAATGAGCAGTTCTTC
TRBD2	TRBV11-3	TRBJ2-7	-	CASSPWASGSRREQYF	TGTGCCAGCAGCCCCTGGGCTAGCGGGTCCCGCCGCGAGCAGTACTTC
TRBD1	TRBV4-1	TRBJ1-2	-	CASSQGTGDAGYTF	TGCGCCAGCAGCCAAGGGACAGGGGACGCTGGCTACACCTTC